A selection of T cell receptor beta chains follows, all from one sample in a study of regulatory T cells in long-lasting Graves disease. TCRdb re-derived calls from the multiplex PCR reads in MiXCR, one entry per CDR3 protein. The sample lists 650,000 to 700,000 distinct CDR3 sequences, around 30% occurring once. Sequencing was performed on peripheral blood mononuclear cells (PBMCs), taken when the disease was refractory, from a patient treated with antithyroid drugs. The receptors come from a female donor with Graves disease. CDR3s include the opening cysteine and the closing phenylalanine or tryptophan. A D gene is named only where the DNA matches it firmly. Some rows have no size entry. The others give once, few or many, or a class for an expanded clone.

-	once	TRBV2	TRBJ2-7	CASSPVAGRPTPEQYF	TGTGCCAGCTCACCAGTGGCGGGCCGTCCGACGCCCGAGCAGTACTTC
TRBD1	many	TRBV15	TRBJ1-5	CATSRGTGNQPQHF	TGTGCCACCAGCAGAGGGACAGGGAATCAGCCCCAGCATTTT
TRBD2	-	TRBV7-9	TRBJ2-7	CASSSLGTSGGTYEQYF	TGTGCCAGCAGCTCCCTCGGGACTAGCGGGGGAACCTACGAGCAGTACTTC
TRBD1	few	TRBV20-1	TRBJ1-2	CSARDRVGGSTF	TGCAGTGCTAGGGACAGGGTGGGAGGGTCGACCTTC
-	-	TRBV19	TRBJ1-1	CASSVVGLNTEAFF	TGTGCCAGTAGTGTCGTGGGGTTGAACACTGAAGCTTTCTTT
TRBD2	-	TRBV6-1	TRBJ2-5	CASSEAKISSWEGLGETQYF	TGTGCCAGCAGTGAAGCGAAAATATCTTCGTGGGAGGGACTTGGAGAGACCCAGTACTTC
TRBD1	-	TRBV10-3	TRBJ1-1	CAIGTAMNTEAFF	TGTGCCATTGGGACAGCCATGAACACTGAAGCTTTCTTT
-	few	TRBV25-1	TRBJ2-7	CASSECSRRSYEQYF	TGTGCCAGCAGTGAATGCTCGAGAAGATCCTACGAGCAGTACTTC
-	many	TRBV28	TRBJ1-1	CATSRWTLQRMNTEAFF	TGTGCCACCTCGCGATGGACTCTACAAAGGATGAACACTGAAGCTTTCTTT
TRBD1	-	TRBV3-1	TRBJ1-2	CASNRDRADYGYTF	TGTGCCAGCAACCGGGACAGGGCGGACTATGGCTACACCTTC
-	many	TRBV2	TRBJ1-1	CASSEYRGRHTEAFF	TGTGCCAGCAGTGAATACCGGGGGCGGCACACTGAAGCTTTCTTT
TRBD1	-	TRBV6-5	TRBJ1-1	CASSYRRTGLMNTEAFF	TGTGCCAGCAGTTACCGAAGGACAGGGCTTATGAACACTGAAGCTTTCTTT
-	-	TRBV3-1	TRBJ1-2	CASSQDRYGYTF	TGTGCCAGCAGCCAAGATCGGTATGGCTACACCTTC
-	many	TRBV12-3/TRBV12-4	TRBJ2-7	CASTQGYEQYF	TGTGCCAGCACGCAGGGTTACGAGCAGTACTTC
-	few	TRBV7-6	TRBJ1-1	CASRGMGTEAFF	TGTGCCAGCCGCGGGATGGGCACTGAAGCTTTCTTT
TRBD1	-	TRBV19	TRBJ1-2	CASTSSWTGEGCTF	TGTGCCAGTACCTCGTCATGGACAGGGGAGGGCTGCACCTTC
-	many	TRBV6-1	TRBJ2-2	CASSPKDTSNTGELFF	TGTGCCAGCAGTCCGAAGGACACGTCGAACACCGGGGAGCTGTTTTTT
TRBD2	-	TRBV13	TRBJ2-7	CASSSGLDSIYEQYF	TGTGCCAGCAGCTCCGGACTAGACAGCATCTACGAGCAGTACTTC
TRBD1	few	TRBV12-3/TRBV12-4	TRBJ2-7	CASTSTGTEQYF	TGTGCCAGCACCTCGACAGGGACCGAGCAGTACTTC
TRBD1	-	TRBV29-1	TRBJ1-2	CSVGHRQGTGYTF	TGCAGCGTCGGGCACCGACAGGGGACTGGCTACACCTTC
-	-	TRBV11-2	TRBJ2-7	CASSLVPGPSYEQCF	TGTGCCAGCAGCTTAGTCCCAGGGCCCAGCTACGAGCAGTGCTTC
-	few	TRBV2	TRBJ1-3	CASRDSTTGNTIYF	TGTGCCAGCAGGGACAGTACAACTGGAAACACCATATATTTT
TRBD2	few	TRBV2	TRBJ2-7	CASSPQSGSSYEQYF	TGTGCCAGCAGTCCACAAAGCGGGAGCTCCTACGAGCAGTACTTC
-	few	TRBV11-2	TRBJ1-6	CASNLAGSDNSPLHF	TGTGCCAGCAACTTAGCGGGCAGCGATAATTCACCCCTCCACTTT
-	-	TRBV10-3	TRBJ1-2	CAINDSGPDNYGYTF	TGTGCCATCAATGATTCCGGGCCGGATAACTATGGCTACACCTTC
-	-	TRBV12-3/TRBV12-4	TRBJ1-2	CASSFYEENYGYTF	TGTGCCAGCAGTTTTTATGAAGAAAACTATGGCTACACCTTC
TRBD1	many	TRBV6-1	TRBJ1-3	CASRPDRGSGNTIYF	TGTGCCAGCAGACCGGACAGGGGGTCAGGAAACACCATATATTTT
-	-	TRBV28	TRBJ2-3	CASSFSGTSTDTQYF	TGTGCCAGCAGTTTCTCAGGGACTAGCACAGATACGCAGTATTTT
-	-	TRBV27	TRBJ1-2	CATASGDYGYTF	TGTGCCACCGCGAGTGGTGATTATGGCTACACCTTC
-	-	TRBV11-2	TRBJ1-1	CASSSRQKRGSRENTEAFF	TGTGCCAGCAGCTCCCGACAGAAGAGGGGGTCGCGCGAGAACACTGAAGCTTTCTTT
-	few	TRBV6-1	TRBJ1-5	CASSDTLSNQPQHF	TGTGCCAGCAGTGATACCTTAAGCAATCAGCCCCAGCATTTT
-	-	TRBV20-1	TRBJ1-2	CSARAYTGSSNYGYTF	TGCAGTGCGCGGGCCTACACAGGGTCTTCTAACTATGGCTACACCTTC
-	many	TRBV6-5	TRBJ1-2	CASSYRIGGYTF	TGTGCCAGCAGTTACCGGATTGGGGGCTACACCTTC
TRBD1	few	TRBV5-5	TRBJ1-3	CASSLGQGVGNTIYF	TGTGCCAGCAGCTTGGGACAGGGGGTTGGAAACACCATATATTTT
-	-	TRBV5-4	TRBJ1-1	CASSLLEGTEAFF	TGTGCCAGCAGCTTGCTGGAAGGCACTGAAGCTTTCTTT
-	-	TRBV6-4	TRBJ1-5	CASSREPNQPQHF	TGCGCCAGCAGCCGGGAACCCAATCAGCCCCAGCATTTT